This T cell receptor beta chain was found in a study of regulatory T cells in long-lasting Graves disease. Study-level findings and limits: Reduced TCR diversity was observed in persistent Graves' patients versus newly diagnosed patients.

Researchers made TCR beta libraries by using iRepertoire HTBI primers and running Arm-PCR on CDR3 regions. TCRdb re-called the multiplex PCR reads with MiXCR, one entry per CDR3 protein. Of some 300,000 distinct CDR3 sequences in the sample, 22% were seen once. This clonotype was observed a few times. Its cognate antigen is unknown. This CDR3 has 14 residues. Germline CDR1 reads SGHTA; CDR2 reads FQGNSA. The V end was cut by 5 bases, the J end by 3 bases, with 11 bases between. Specified time point: persistent/refractory GD, antithyroid drugs over 5 years with positive TRAb. Scientists built the TCR library using RNA that was extracted from PBMCs.

The chain combines TRBV7-2 with TRBJ2-1; D may be TRBD1 (6 bases). The material sequenced was peripheral blood mononuclear cells (PBMCs), taken when the disease was refractory, from a patient treated with antithyroid drugs. This TCR came from a female donor with Graves disease. The chain's CDR3 is CASSHVDSYNEQFF. For the CDR3, the DNA is TGTGCCAGCAGCCACGTGGACAGCTACAATGAGCAGTTCTTC. The full variable domain, its missing parts supplied by reference TRBV7-2 and TRBJ2-1, is GAGVSQSPSNKVTEKGKDVELRCDPISGHTALYWYRQSLGQGLEFLIYFQGNSAPDKSGLPSDRFSAERTGGSVSTLTIQRTQQEDSAVYLCASSHVDSYNEQFFGPGTRLTVL.